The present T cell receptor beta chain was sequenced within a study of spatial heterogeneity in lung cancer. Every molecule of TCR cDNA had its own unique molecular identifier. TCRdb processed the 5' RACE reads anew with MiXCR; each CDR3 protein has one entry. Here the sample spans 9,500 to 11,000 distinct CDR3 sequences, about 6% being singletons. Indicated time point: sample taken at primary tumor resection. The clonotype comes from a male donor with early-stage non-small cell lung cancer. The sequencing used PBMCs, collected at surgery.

CDR3 sequence: CASSLLRTHGYTF. The DNA of the CDR3 is TGTGCCAGCAGTTTACTTCGGACCCATGGCTACACCTTC. V is TRBV28 and J is TRBJ1-2; no clear D gene. The CDR3 loop spans 13 amino acids. V was pared by 2 bases and J by 6 bases, with 10 bases between. Germline CDR1 reads MDHEN; CDR2 reads SYDVKM.